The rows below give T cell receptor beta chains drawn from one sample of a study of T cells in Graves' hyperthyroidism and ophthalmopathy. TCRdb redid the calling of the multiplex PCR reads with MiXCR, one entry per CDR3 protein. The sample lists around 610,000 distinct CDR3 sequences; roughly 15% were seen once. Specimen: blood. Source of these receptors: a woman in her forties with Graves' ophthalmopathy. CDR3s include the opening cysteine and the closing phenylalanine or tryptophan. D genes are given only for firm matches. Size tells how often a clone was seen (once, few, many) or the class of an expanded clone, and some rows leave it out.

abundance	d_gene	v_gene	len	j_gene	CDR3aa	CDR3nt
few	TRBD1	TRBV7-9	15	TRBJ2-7	CASILGTGRAYEQYF	TGTGCCAGCATCCTTGGGACAGGGCGCGCCTACGAGCAGTACTTC
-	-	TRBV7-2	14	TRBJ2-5	CASTPVRWGETQYF	TGTGCCAGCACCCCCGTGAGGTGGGGCGAGACCCAGTACTTC
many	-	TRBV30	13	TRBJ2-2	CAWSSTRPGELFF	TGTGCCTGGAGTTCCACTAGGCCCGGGGAGCTGTTTTTT
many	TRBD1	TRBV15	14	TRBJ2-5	CATSRTGTEETQYF	TGTGCCACCAGCAGAACCGGGACAGAAGAGACCCAGTACTTC
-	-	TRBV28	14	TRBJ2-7	CASSFRGAFYEQYF	TGTGCCAGCAGTTTTCGCGGGGCTTTCTACGAGCAGTACTTC
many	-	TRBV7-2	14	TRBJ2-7	CASSLGYPPYEQYF	TGTGCCAGCAGCTTAGGTTACCCGCCCTACGAGCAGTACTTC
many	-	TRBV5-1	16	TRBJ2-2	CASSFIGSTNTGELFF	TGCGCCAGCAGCTTTATCGGGTCTACGAACACCGGGGAGCTGTTTTTT
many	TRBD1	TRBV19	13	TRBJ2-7	CASSTEQGYEQYF	TGTGCCAGTAGTACCGAACAGGGGTACGAGCAGTACTTC
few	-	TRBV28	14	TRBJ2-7	CASSATGTHYEQYF	TGTGCCAGCAGTGCCACCGGGACCCACTACGAGCAGTACTTC
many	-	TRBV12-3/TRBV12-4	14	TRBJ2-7	CASSKAGTNYEQYF	TGTGCCAGCAGTAAAGCCGGGACAAACTACGAGCAGTACTTC
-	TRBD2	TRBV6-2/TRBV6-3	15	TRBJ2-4	CASSYPAGGRNIQYF	TGTGCCAGCAGTTACCCAGCGGGAGGGCGGAACATTCAGTACTTC
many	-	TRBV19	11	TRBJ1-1	CASKRGPEAFF	TGTGCCAGCAAGAGAGGACCTGAAGCTTTCTTT
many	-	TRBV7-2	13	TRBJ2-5	CASSPGDSLVKYF	TGTGCCAGCAGCCCGGGGGACAGTTTAGTTAAGTACTTC
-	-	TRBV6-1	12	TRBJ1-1	CASRFTATEAFF	TGTGCCAGCAGGTTTACGGCCACTGAAGCTTTCTTT
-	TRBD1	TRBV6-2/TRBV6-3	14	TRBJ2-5	CASEANRGHETQYF	TGTGCCAGCGAAGCAAACAGGGGGCACGAGACCCAGTACTTC
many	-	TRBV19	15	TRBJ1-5	CASSNAGLGNQPQHF	TGTGCCAGTAGTAACGCAGGGTTGGGCAATCAGCCCCAGCATTTT
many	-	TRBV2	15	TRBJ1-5	CASSVEVGGNQPQHF	TGTGCCAGCAGTGTGGAGGTCGGGGGCAATCAGCCCCAGCATTTT
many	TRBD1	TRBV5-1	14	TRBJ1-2	CASSTGQGVPGYTF	TGCGCCAGCAGTACCGGACAGGGGGTGCCTGGCTACACCTTC
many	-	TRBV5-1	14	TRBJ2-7	CASSLGGSSDEQYF	TGCGCCAGCAGCTTGGGGGGGAGTTCCGACGAGCAGTACTTC
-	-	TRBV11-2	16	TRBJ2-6	CASSPSGSSGANVLTF	TGTGCCAGCAGCCCCTCGGGGAGCTCTGGGGCCAACGTCCTGACTTTC
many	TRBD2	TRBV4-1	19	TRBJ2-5	CASSPKPGLAGGNQETQYF	TGCGCCAGCAGCCCGAAACCGGGACTAGCGGGCGGCAACCAAGAGACCCAGTACTTC
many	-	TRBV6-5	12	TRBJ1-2	CASRSGTFGYTF	TGTGCCAGCAGGTCCGGGACGTTTGGCTACACCTTC
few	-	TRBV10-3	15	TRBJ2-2	CAISHQARGTGELFF	TGTGCCATCAGTCACCAGGCGAGAGGGACCGGGGAGCTGTTTTTT
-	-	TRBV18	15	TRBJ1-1	CASSPPRGEDTEAFF	TGTGCCAGCTCACCACCAAGAGGGGAGGACACTGAAGCTTTCTTT
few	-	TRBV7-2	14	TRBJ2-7	CASSADTLSYEQYF	TGTGCCAGCAGCGCTGACACTCTATCCTACGAGCAGTACTTC
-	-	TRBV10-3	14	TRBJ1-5	CAISEGGVSQPQHF	TGTGCCATCAGTGAAGGAGGGGTCAGTCAGCCCCAGCATTTT
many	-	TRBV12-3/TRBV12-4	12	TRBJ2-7	CASSPDTTEQYF	TGTGCCAGCAGTCCGGATACTACCGAGCAGTACTTC
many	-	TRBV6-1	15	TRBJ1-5	CASRPAGGSNQPQHF	TGTGCCAGCAGACCCGCGGGGGGTAGCAATCAGCCCCAGCATTTT
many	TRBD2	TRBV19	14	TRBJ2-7	CASSIGTSKAEQYF	TGTGCCAGTAGTATCGGGACTAGTAAGGCCGAGCAGTACTTC
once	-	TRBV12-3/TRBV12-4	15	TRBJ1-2	CASSTPSRDLGGYTF	TGTGCCAGCAGTACCCCGAGCCGGGACCTGGGTGGCTACACCTTC
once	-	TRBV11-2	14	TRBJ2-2	CASSLGVGNWELFF	TGTGCCAGCAGCTTAGGGGTCGGGAATTGGGAGCTGTTTTTT
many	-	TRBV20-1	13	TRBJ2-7	CSASGGVAYEQYF	TGCAGTGCTAGTGGAGGGGTCGCCTACGAGCAGTACTTC
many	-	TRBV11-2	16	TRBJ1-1	CASSSLFSMGNTEAFF	TGTGCCAGCAGCTCACTATTCTCTATGGGGAACACTGAAGCTTTCTTT
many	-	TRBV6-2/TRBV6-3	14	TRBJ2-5	CASRGAGNQETQYF	TGTGCCAGCAGGGGCGCGGGGAACCAAGAGACCCAGTACTTC
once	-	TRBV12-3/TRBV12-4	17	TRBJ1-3	CASSFKTASDSGNTIYF	TGTGCCAGCAGTTTTAAGACAGCTAGCGACTCTGGAAACACCATATATTTT
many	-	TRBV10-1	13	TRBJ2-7	CASSLGLLSEQYF	TGCGCCAGCAGCCTCGGACTTCTTAGCGAGCAGTACTTC
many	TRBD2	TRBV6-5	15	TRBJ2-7	CASRLTSGSFSEQYF	TGTGCCAGCAGACTAACTAGCGGGAGTTTCTCCGAGCAGTACTTC
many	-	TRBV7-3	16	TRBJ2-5	CASSLTFRAAQETQYF	TGTGCCAGCAGCTTAACCTTCCGGGCAGCCCAAGAGACCCAGTACTTC
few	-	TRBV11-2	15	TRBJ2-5	CASSLNTGNQETQYF	TGTGCCAGCAGCTTGAATACAGGGAACCAAGAGACCCAGTACTTC
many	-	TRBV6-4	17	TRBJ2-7	CASRMSVGGLTLYEQYF	TGTGCCAGCAGAATGAGCGTGGGGGGGCTAACTCTATACGAGCAGTACTTC
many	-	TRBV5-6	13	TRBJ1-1	CASSFGPSTEAFF	TGTGCCAGCAGCTTCGGTCCGAGTACTGAAGCTTTCTTT